Each of the 6 T cell receptor beta chains below was sequenced from the same sample in a study of shared clonotypes between healthy human individuals. Clones were read by immunoSEQ multiplex PCR, and TCRdb kept only the in-frame ones, dropping some. The sample lists hundreds of thousands of clones, approximately 96% seen once, with 0.11% in the top ten. Naive CD8 cells, CD45RO-negative and positively selected for CCR7, excluded terminally differentiated effector memory CD45RA+ cells. Sequenced input: naive CD8+ T cells sorted from blood. The receptors were gathered from a woman in her twenties or thirties in good health.

The table lists this clone with a count of one. The chain has TRBV4-1 and TRBJ2-2; tentatively, D is TRBD2 (6 bases). The CDR3 extends over 15 amino acids. Germline CDR1 MGHRA, CDR2 YSYEKL. Trimming stripped 2 bases from V and 4 bases from J, with 11 bases between. The CDR3: CASSQYGTPTGELFF. The DNA of the CDR3 is TGCGCCAGCAGCCAATACGGGACTCCCACCGGGGAGCTGTTTTTT.

The V and J genes are TRBV19 and TRBJ2-5; TRBD2 matches 13 bases. The DNA end is more similar to TRBJ2-7, so the J call may be wrong. The CDR3 has 15 residues. The germline CDR1 and CDR2 sequences are LNHDA and SQIVND (reference sequence). The CDR3 loop is CASSIGLAGGYEQYF. As DNA, the CDR3 is TGTGCCAGTAGTATAGGACTAGCGGGAGGCTACGAGCAGTACTTC.

The chain recombines TRBV13 with TRBJ2-2, with D unresolved. The CDR3 consists of 14 residues. Trimming cost V 1 base and J 1 base, with 4 bases left between them. CDR1 and CDR2 from the germline V gene are PRHDT and FYEKMQ (reference sequence). CDR3 loop: CASSLEENTGELFF. The CDR3 region has the DNA TGTGCCAGCAGCTTAGAGGAGAACACCGGGGAGCTGTTTTTT.

This chain uses TRBV27 with TRBJ1-2, with 8 bases aligning to TRBD1. The CDR3 contains 15 residues. Losses at the gene ends were 3 bases for V and 7 bases for J; bases not matched to a gene: 10. Germline loops: CDR1 MNHEY, CDR2 SMNVEV (reference sequence). The CDR3 protein is CASSFDRTGMAGYTF. The CDR3 nucleotides are TGTGCCAGCAGTTTTGACCGGACAGGGATGGCTGGCTACACCTTC.

This clone was observed once. The gene calls are TRBV7-3 and TRBJ2-1; weak D call: TRBD1 (6 bases). V was trimmed by 2 bases and J by 9 bases, leaving 14 bases between them. The V gene's germline CDR1 is SGHTA and CDR2 FQGTGA. The CDR3 consists of 14 residues. In DNA, the CDR3 is TGTGCCAGCAGCTTACCGAACAGGGACGGTGAGCAGTTCTTC. Its protein is CASSLPNRDGEQFF.

The genes are TRBV27 and TRBJ2-7; no clear D. Trimming stripped 5 bases from V and 2 bases from J, with 16 bases between. The CDR3 extends over 15 amino acids. Germline V lookup: CDR1 MNHEY, CDR2 SMNVEV (reference sequence). Here the CDR3 reads CASSPLVGLAYEQYF. The CDR3 nucleotides are TGTGCCAGCAGTCCCTTAGTGGGTTTGGCCTACGAGCAGTACTTC.